A single sample is the source of the 23 T cell receptor beta chains below, sequenced in a study of shared clonotypes between healthy human individuals. Profiling relied on immunoSEQ multiplex PCR, and the TCRdb table lists in-frame clones only, not all of them. The table shows 2 million to 3 million clones, with roughly 93% occurring only once. The sample taken for sequencing was naive CD4+ T cells from PBMCs. Subset described: CD45RA+ positively selected. The receptors stem from a man aged 18-30 years in good health. Some clones in this sample may be carry-over from other donors' samples.

This clone was seen only a few times. The rearrangement joins TRBV2 to TRBJ1-1; D unclear. In germline, CDR1 is SNHLY, CDR2 FYNNEI. The CDR3 is 14 amino acids. V was trimmed by 8 bases and J by 4 bases, leaving 17 bases between them. The DNA of the CDR3 is TGTGCCAGCTGTTTGTTCCCCTCGGGCACTGAAGCTTTCTTT. Its translation is CASCLFPSGTEAFF. The variable domain in full, completed from reference TRBV2 and TRBJ1-1, reads EPEVTQTPSHQVTQMGQEVILRCVPISNHLYFYWYRQILGQKVEFLVSFYNNEISEKSEIFDDQFSVERPDGSNFTLKIRSTKLEDSAMYFCASCLFPSGTEAFFGQGTRLTVV.

The genes are TRBV28 and TRBJ2-1; 8 bases match TRBD2. The CDR3 covers 10 residues. J was trimmed by 15 bases and V by 11 bases; bases with no gene match: 9. Germline-derived CDR1 and CDR2 are MDHEN and SYDVKM. The CDR3 here is CASSGRGAFF. The DNA of the CDR3 is TGTGCCTCCTCCGGGAGGGGAGCGTTCTTC. Drawing the rest from reference TRBV28 and TRBJ2-1, the complete variable domain is DVKVTQSSRYLVKRTGEKVFLECVQDMDHENMFWYRQDPGLGLRLIYFSYDVKMKEKGDIPEGYSVSREKKERFSLILESASTNQTSMYLCASSGRGAFFGPGTRLTVL.

The chain combines TRBV7-9 with TRBJ2-1, with TRBD2 identical over 10 bases. The CDR3 is 17 residues long. J gave up 8 bases and V 1 base, and 11 bases lay outside the gene matches. CDR1 and CDR2 (germline): SEHNR, FQNEAQ (reference sequence). DNA of the CDR3: TGTGCCAGCAGCTTAGGTCGATTGACTAGCGGGTCCCATGAGCAGTTCTTC. Translated: CASSLGRLTSGSHEQFF. The full variable domain, completed using reference TRBV7-9 and TRBJ2-1, is DTGVSQNPRHKITKRGQNVTFRCDPISEHNRLYWYRQTLGQGPEFLTYFQNEAQLEKSRLLSDRFSAERPKGSFSTLEIQRTEQGDSAMYLCASSLGRLTSGSHEQFFGPGTRLTVL.

V gene TRBV7-8 combines with J gene TRBJ1-1; tentatively, D is TRBD1 (5 bases). This CDR3 comprises 16 residues. CDR1 is SGHVS and CDR2 is FQNEAQ in the germline V gene. V was pared by 5 bases and J by 0 bases, with 16 bases between. CDR3 in amino acids: CASSRGTGVLNTEAFF. In DNA form, the CDR3 reads TGTGCCAGCAGCCGTGGCACGGGGGTGTTGAACACTGAAGCTTTCTTT.

The rearrangement joins TRBV2 to TRBJ2-7; 7 nucleotides agree with TRBD1. Germline loops: CDR1 SNHLY, CDR2 FYNNEI. Trimming at V came to 3 bases and at J to 3 bases, leaving 5 bases not matched to a gene. CDR3 length: 14 amino acids. The CDR3 DNA sequence: TGTGCCAGCAGTGACCAGGGGGAATTCTACGAGCAGTACTTC. Translation: CASSDQGEFYEQYF.

The chain uses TRBV7-2 and TRBJ1-5; D is uncertain. The CDR3 extends over 15 amino acids. The V gene's germline CDR1 is SGHTA and CDR2 FQGNSA. V was trimmed by 5 bases and J by 3 bases, leaving 14 bases between them. CDR3 amino acids: CASSPYPGPNQPQHF. The CDR3 DNA is TGTGCCAGCAGCCCGTATCCGGGCCCCAATCAGCCCCAGCATTTT.

J is TRBJ1-4 and V is TRBV5-6; TRBD1 aligns across 7 bases. V was pared by 0 bases and J by 6 bases, with 11 bases of the junction left unmatched. This CDR3 is 17 amino acids long. Germline loops: CDR1 SGHDT, CDR2 YYEEEE. The CDR3 nucleotides are TGTGCCAGCAGCTTGGGGGGCACAGGGGTTTCGTATGAAAAACTGTTTTTT. Translating gives CASSLGGTGVSYEKLFF.

The chain uses TRBV28 and TRBJ1-1; a possible D gene is TRBD1 (6 bases). V shed 8 bases and J shed 0 bases, with 22 bases lying between them. CDR1 and CDR2 (germline): MDHEN, SYDVKM. The CDR3 totals 17 residues. The CDR3 protein is CASYSQLPRGMNTEAFF. In DNA form, the CDR3 reads TGTGCCAGCTATAGCCAATTACCAAGGGGGATGAACACTGAAGCTTTCTTT.

This clone was recorded once. V gene TRBV7-9 combines with J gene TRBJ2-1; a possible D gene is TRBD2 (5 bases). The CDR3 is 16 amino acids. In germline, CDR1 is SEHNR, CDR2 FQNEAQ (reference sequence). Trimming removed 1 base at V and 0 bases at J, with 10 bases between. CDR3 coding DNA: TGTGCCAGCAGCTTAGTAGCGATCAGCTCCTACAATGAGCAGTTCTTC. Its protein is CASSLVAISSYNEQFF.

This clone has more than one count but fewer than ten. This chain links TRBV19 with TRBJ1-5; D not certain. Per the germline V gene, CDR1 is LNHDA and CDR2 is SQIVND (reference sequence). The CDR3 consists of 14 residues. With 3 bases removed from V and 6 bases from J, the gap between germline ends came to 12 bases. CDR3 DNA: TGTGCCAGTAGTATGGCCGGCCTAATTCAGCCCCAGCATTTT. This gives the protein CASSMAGLIQPQHF. Filled out from reference TRBV19 and TRBJ1-5, the complete variable domain reads DGGITQSPKYLFRKEGQNVTLSCEQNLNHDAMYWYRQDPGQGLRLIYYSQIVNDFQKGDIAEGYSVSREKKESFPLTVTSAQKNPTAFYLCASSMAGLIQPQHFGDGTRLSIL.

This sequence joins TRBV7-2 and TRBJ1-5, with no clear D. Per the germline V gene, CDR1 is SGHTA and CDR2 is FQGNSA. V shed 3 bases and J shed 4 bases, with 4 bases lying between them. The CDR3 loop spans 12 amino acids. The CDR3 reads CASSFHNQPQHF. The CDR3 DNA follows: TGTGCCAGCAGCTTCCATAATCAGCCCCAGCATTTT.

The sample holds one count of this clone. The rearrangement uses TRBV2 and TRBJ1-6; 9 bases map to TRBD1. V dropped 4 bases and J dropped 6; count of bases not matched to a gene: 7. Germline V gene data show CDR1 as SNHLY and CDR2 as FYNNEI. The CDR3 extends over 16 amino acids. CDR3 residues: CASSASGQGFNSPLHF. The CDR3 bases are TGTGCCAGCAGTGCCTCGGGACAGGGCTTTAATTCACCCCTCCACTTT.

This chain uses TRBV7-2 with TRBJ2-1; D might be TRBD2 (5 bases). This CDR3 has 14 residues. The V gene's germline CDR1 is SGHTA and CDR2 FQGNSA. Trimming removed 2 bases at V and 4 bases at J, with 9 bases between. CDR3 nucleotide sequence: TGTGCCAGCAGCTTAACCCAGCGGTACAATGAGCAGTTCTTC. This sequence encodes CASSLTQRYNEQFF.

The chain has TRBV7-9 and TRBJ2-1; 7 bases line up with TRBD2. The CDR3 spans 15 residues. CDR1 and CDR2 from the germline V gene are SEHNR and FQNEAQ (reference sequence). V was pared by 5 bases and J by 4 bases, with 8 bases of the junction left unmatched. The CDR3 protein is CASSPRGVDYNEQFF. CDR3 nucleotide sequence: TGTGCCAGCAGCCCCCGGGGGGTAGATTACAATGAGCAGTTCTTC.

This clone was observed a single time. The rearrangement joins TRBV4-3 to TRBJ2-5, with TRBD2 matching over 10 bases. The end of the DNA fits TRBJ2-7 better, so the J call may be wrong. Per the germline V gene, CDR1 is LGHNA and CDR2 is YSLEER. This CDR3 has 15 amino acids. The chain's CDR3 is CASSHSLAGSYEQYF. CDR3 in DNA: TGCGCCAGCAGCCATTCACTAGCGGGGTCCTACGAGCAGTACTTC.

This clone was seen a handful of times. V usage is TRBV6-1 and J usage is TRBJ2-7; tentatively, D is TRBD1 (7 bases). Trimming pared 1 base from V and 6 bases from J, leaving 16 bases between. CDR3 length equals 15 residues. Per the germline V gene, CDR1 is MNHNS and CDR2 is SASEGT. The CDR3 DNA is TGTGCCAGCAGTGAAGTCCGCAGGGGGGCGGCCGAGCAGTACTTC. The encoded protein is CASSEVRRGAAEQYF.

V and J are TRBV4-1 and TRBJ2-1; D unclear. The CDR3 is 15 residues long. Germline V gene sequence: CDR1 MGHRA, CDR2 YSYEKL. Deletions cut 4 bases from V and 9 bases from J, with 19 bases between. The CDR3 DNA reads TGCGCCAGCAGCCGCCTTCCCGCCCGAGGTGGTGAGCAGTTCTTC. This gives the protein CASSRLPARGGEQFF.

The V gene is TRBV2, the J gene TRBJ1-1, with D possibly matching TRBD1 (5 bases). Germline V CDR1 and CDR2: SNHLY, FYNNEI. V lost 4 bases to trimming and J lost 2 bases, with 11 bases between them. The CDR3 runs to 14 residues. CDR3 in DNA: TGTGCCAGCAGTGTGGGGGGGGTAAACACTGAAGCTTTCTTT. Its protein is CASSVGGVNTEAFF.

The rearrangement joins TRBV19 to TRBJ2-3, with TRBD2 as a possible D gene (6 bases). V was cut by 5 bases and J by 0 bases, with 12 bases left in between. The CDR3 sequence is 15 residues long. Germline V gene lookup returns CDR1 LNHDA and CDR2 SQIVND (reference sequence). In DNA, the CDR3 is TGTGCCAGTAGTGCCCGGGAGACTAGCACAGATACGCAGTATTTT. This translates into CASSARETSTDTQYF.

The chain is built from TRBV14 and TRBJ1-3; D perhaps matches TRBD1 (5 bases). Trimming pared 3 bases from V and 0 bases from J, leaving 9 bases between. This CDR3 has 15 residues. The germline V gene encodes CDR1 SGHDN and CDR2 FVKESK. The CDR3 reads CASSQTVLSGNTIYF. CDR3 nucleotide sequence: TGTGCCAGCAGCCAGACAGTCCTCTCTGGAAACACCATATATTTT.

This chain uses TRBV25-1 with TRBJ1-2; a possible D gene is TRBD1 (6 bases). Germline V gene data show CDR1 as MGHDK and CDR2 as SYGVNS. Trimming removed 5 bases from V and 13 bases from J, with 11 bases in between. This CDR3 contains 10 residues. DNA for the CDR3: TGTGCCAGCAGTAACGGGGGCCTCACCTTC. Translation gives CASSNGGLTF.

The V and J genes are TRBV7-9 and TRBJ2-2; D not certain. The germline gives CDR1 SEHNR, CDR2 FQNEAQ (reference sequence). CDR3 length: 15 amino acids. V shed 3 bases and J shed 3 bases, with 11 bases lying between them. The CDR3 DNA reads as TGTGCCAGCAGCTTTTACGACGGCTACACCGGGGAGCTGTTTTTT. Its protein is CASSFYDGYTGELFF.

The count of this clone is one. The CDR3 DNA is TGTGCCAGCAGTTACGACAGGGTGGGTGAGCAGTACTTC. It encodes CASSYDRVGEQYF. The chain recombines TRBV6-5 with TRBJ2-5, with TRBD1 identical over 7 bases. CDR1 is MNHEY, CDR2 SVGAGI, per germline. The V and J ends lost 2 bases and 11 bases, in that order; junction bases with no gene match: 8. The CDR3 covers 13 residues.